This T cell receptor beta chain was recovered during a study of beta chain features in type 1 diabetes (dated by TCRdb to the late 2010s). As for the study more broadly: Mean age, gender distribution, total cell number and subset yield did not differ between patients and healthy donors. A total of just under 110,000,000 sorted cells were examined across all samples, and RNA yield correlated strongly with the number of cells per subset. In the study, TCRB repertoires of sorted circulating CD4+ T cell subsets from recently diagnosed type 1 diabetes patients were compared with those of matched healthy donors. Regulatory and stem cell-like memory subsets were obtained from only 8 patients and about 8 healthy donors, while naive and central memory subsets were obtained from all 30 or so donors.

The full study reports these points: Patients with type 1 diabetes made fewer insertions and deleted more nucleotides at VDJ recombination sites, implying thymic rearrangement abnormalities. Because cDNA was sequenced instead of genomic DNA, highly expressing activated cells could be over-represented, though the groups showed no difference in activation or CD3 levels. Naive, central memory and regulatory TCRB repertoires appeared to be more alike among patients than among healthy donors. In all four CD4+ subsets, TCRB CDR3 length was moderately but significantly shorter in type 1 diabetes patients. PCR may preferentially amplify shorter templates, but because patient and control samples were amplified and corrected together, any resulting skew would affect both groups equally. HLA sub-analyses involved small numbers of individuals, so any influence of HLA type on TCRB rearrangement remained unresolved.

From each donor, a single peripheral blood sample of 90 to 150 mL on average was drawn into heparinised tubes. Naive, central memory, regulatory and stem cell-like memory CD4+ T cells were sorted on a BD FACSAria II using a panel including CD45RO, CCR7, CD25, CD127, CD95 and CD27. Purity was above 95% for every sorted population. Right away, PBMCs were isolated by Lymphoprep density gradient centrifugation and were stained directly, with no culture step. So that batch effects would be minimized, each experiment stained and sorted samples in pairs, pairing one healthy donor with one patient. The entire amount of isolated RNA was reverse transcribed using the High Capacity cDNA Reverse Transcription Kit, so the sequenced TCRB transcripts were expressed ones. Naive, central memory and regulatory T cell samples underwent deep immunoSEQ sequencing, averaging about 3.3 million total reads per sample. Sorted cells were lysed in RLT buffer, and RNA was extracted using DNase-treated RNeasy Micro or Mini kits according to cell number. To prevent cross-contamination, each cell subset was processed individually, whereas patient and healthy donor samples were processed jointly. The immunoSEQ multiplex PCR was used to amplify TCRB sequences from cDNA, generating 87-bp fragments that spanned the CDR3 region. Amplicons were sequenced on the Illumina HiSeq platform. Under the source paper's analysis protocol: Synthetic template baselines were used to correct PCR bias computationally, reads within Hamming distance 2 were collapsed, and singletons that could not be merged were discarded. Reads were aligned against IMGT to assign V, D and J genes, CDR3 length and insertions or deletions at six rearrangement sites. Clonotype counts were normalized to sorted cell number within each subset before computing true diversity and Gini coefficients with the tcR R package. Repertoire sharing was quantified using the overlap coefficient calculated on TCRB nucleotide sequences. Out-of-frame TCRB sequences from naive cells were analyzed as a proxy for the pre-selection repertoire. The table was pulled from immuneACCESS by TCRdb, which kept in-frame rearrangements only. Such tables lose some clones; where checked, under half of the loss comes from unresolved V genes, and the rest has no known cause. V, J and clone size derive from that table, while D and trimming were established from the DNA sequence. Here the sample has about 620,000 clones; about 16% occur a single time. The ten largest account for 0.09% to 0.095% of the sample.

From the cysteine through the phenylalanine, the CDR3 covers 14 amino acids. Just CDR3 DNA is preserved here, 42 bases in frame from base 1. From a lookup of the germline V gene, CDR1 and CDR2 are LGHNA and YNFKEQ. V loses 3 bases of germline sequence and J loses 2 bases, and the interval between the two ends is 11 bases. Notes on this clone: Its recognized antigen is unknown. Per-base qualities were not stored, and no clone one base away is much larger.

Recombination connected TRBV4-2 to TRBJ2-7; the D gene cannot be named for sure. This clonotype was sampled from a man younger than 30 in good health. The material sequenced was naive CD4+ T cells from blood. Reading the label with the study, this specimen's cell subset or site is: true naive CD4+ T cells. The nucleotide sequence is TGTGCCAGCAGCCAGGCAAGTCGTCCCTACGAGCAGTACTTC. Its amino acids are CASSQASRPYEQYF.